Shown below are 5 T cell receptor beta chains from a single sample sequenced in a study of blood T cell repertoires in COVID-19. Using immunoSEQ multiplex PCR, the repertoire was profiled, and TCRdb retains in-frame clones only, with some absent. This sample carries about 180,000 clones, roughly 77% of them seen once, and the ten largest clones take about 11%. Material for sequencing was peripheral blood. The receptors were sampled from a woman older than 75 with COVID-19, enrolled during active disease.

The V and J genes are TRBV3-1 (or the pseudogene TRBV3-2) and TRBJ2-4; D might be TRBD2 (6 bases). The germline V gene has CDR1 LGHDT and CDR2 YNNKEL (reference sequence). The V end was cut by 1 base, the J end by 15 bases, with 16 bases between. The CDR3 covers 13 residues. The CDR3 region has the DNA TGTGCCAGCAGCCAAGGGGGCGGGGCAGGGCCGTACTTC. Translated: CASSQGGGAGPYF.

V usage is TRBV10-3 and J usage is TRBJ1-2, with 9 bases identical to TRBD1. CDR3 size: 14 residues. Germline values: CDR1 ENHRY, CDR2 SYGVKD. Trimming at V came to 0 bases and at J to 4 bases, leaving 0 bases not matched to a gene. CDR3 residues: CAISESGQGYGYTF. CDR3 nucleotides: TGTGCCATCAGTGAGTCGGGACAGGGCTATGGCTACACCTTC.

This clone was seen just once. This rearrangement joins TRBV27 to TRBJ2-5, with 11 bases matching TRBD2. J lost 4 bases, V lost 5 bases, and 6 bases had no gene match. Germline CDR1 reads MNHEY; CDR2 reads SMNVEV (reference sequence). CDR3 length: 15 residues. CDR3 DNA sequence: TGTGCCAGCAGTCCGACTAGCGGGGTAAGAGAGACCCAGTACTTC. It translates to CASSPTSGVRETQYF.

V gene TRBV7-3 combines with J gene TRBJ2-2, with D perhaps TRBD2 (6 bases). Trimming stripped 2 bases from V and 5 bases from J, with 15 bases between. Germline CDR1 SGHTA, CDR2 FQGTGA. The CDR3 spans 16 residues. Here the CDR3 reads CASSLYAGIGTGELFF. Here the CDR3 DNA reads TGTGCCAGCAGCTTATATGCGGGGATTGGAACCGGGGAGCTGTTTTTT. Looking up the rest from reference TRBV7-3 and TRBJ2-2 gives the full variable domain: GAGVSQTPSNKVTEKGKYVELRCDPISGHTALYWYRQSLGQGPEFLIYFQGTGAADDSGLPNDRFFAVRPEGSVSTLKIQRTERGDSAVYLCASSLYAGIGTGELFFGEGSRLTVL.

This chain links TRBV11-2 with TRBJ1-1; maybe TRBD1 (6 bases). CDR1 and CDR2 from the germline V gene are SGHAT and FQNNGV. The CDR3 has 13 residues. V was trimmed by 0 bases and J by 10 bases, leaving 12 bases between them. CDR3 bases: TGTGCCAGCAGCTTAGACACAGGGAGGGCAGCTTTCTTT. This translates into CASSLDTGRAAFF.